This TCR beta chain is from a study of blood T cells in healthy people across ages. V gave up 5 bases and J gave up 2 bases; unmatched junction bases: 5. Germline assignment: CDR1 LGHDT and CDR2 YNNKEL (reference sequence). The CDR3 has 16 residues. A second about 7 to 12 cycle PCR used barcoded and J-beta primers. TCRdb re-called the 5' RACE reads with MiXCR, one entry per CDR3 protein. The repertoire has around 1,500,000 distinct CDR3 sequences, about 43% of them found once; the top ten carry roughly 7.9%. V usage is TRBV3-1 and J usage is TRBJ2-3; 12 bases are a match to TRBD2. The sequencing input was blood. This sequence originates from a woman between 18 and 30 years old in good health. The DNA for the CDR3 is TGTGCCAGCAGCTACCTAGCGGGGGGGGCCACAGATACGCAGTATTTT. Amino acid sequence: CASSYLAGGATDTQYF.